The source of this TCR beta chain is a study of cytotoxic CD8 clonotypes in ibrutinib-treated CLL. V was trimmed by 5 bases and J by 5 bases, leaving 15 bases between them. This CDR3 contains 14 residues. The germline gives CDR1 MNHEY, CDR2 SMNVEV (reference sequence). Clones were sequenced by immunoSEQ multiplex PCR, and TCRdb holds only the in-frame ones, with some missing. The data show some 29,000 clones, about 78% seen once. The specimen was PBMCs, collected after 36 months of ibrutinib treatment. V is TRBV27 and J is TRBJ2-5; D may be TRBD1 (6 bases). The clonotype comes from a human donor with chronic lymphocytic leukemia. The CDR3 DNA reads TGTGCCAGCAGTCCGACCACGCAGGGGGAGACCCAGTACTTC. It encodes CASSPTTQGETQYF.